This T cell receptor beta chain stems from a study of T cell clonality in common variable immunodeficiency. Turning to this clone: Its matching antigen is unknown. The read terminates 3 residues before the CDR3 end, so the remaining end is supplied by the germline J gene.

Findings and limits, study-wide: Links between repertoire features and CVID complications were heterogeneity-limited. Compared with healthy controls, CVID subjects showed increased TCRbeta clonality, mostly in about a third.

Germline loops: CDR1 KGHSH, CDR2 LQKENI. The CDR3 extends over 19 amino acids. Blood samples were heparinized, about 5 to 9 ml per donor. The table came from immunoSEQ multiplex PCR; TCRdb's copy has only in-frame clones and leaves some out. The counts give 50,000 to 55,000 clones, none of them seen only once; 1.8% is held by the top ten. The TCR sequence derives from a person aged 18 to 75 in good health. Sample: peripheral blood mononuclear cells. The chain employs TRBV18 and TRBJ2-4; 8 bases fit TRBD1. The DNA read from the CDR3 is TGTGCCAGCTCACCTGAGACAGGGGTCTTACCCCTTGCTAACTATGGT. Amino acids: CASSPETGVLPLANYG. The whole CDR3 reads CASSPETGVLPLANYGQYF.